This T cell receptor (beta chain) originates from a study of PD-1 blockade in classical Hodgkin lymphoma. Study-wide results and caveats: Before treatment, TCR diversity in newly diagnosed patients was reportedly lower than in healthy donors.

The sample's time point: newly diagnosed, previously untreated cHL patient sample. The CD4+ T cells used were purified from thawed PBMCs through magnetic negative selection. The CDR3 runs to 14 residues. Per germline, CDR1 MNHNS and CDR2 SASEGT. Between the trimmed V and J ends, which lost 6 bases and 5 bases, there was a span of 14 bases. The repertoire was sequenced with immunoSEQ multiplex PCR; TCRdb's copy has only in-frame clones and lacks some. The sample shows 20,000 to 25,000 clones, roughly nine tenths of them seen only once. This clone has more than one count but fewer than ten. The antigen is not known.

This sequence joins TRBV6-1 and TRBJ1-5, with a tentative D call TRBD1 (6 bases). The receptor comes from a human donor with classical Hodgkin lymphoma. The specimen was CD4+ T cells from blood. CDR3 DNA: TGTGCCAGCAGGACAACAGGGAGTTATCAGCCCCAGCATTTT. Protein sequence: CASRTTGSYQPQHF.